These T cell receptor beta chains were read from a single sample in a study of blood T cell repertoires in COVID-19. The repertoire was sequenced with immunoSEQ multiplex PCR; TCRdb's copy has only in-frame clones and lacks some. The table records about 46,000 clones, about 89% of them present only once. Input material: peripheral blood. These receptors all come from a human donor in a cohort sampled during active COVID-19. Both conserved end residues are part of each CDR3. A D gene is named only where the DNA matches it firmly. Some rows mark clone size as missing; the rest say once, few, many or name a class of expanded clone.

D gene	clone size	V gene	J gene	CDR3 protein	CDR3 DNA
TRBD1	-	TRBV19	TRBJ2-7	CASSIGQGHYEQYF	TGTGCCAGTAGTATCGGACAGGGGCACTACGAGCAGTACTTC
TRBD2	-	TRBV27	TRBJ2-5	CASSVLAGQETQYF	TGTGCCAGCAGTGTACTAGCGGGCCAAGAGACCCAGTACTTC
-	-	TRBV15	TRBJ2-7	CATSRGDTISYEQYF	TGTGCCACCAGCAGGGGGGACACAATCTCCTACGAGCAGTACTTC
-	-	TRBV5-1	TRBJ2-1	CASSLGLNEQFF	TGCGCCAGCAGCTTGGGTCTCAATGAGCAGTTCTTC
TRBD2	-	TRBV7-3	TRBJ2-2	CASSPRSAGETGELFF	TGTGCCAGCAGCCCTCGGTCAGCGGGAGAGACCGGGGAGCTGTTTTTT
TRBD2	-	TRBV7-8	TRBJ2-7	CASSRFEGGSYEQYF	TGTGCCAGCAGCCGCTTTGAGGGAGGGTCCTACGAGCAGTACTTC
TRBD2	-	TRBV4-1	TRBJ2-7	CASSPTSGGAYEQYF	TGCGCCAGCAGCCCAACTAGCGGGGGGGCATACGAGCAGTACTTC
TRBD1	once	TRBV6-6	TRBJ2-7	CASSYGTDPYEQYF	TGTGCCAGCAGTTACGGGACAGATCCCTACGAGCAGTACTTC
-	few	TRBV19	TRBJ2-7	CASSIARGSYEQYF	TGTGCCAGTAGTATAGCCAGGGGTTCCTACGAGCAGTACTTC
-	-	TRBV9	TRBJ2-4	CASSFAAGNIQYF	TGTGCCAGCAGCTTCGCTGCGGGAAACATTCAGTACTTC
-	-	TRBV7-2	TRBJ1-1	CASRTGNTEAFF	TGTGCCAGCAGAACAGGGAACACTGAAGCTTTCTTT
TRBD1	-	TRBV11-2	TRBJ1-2	CASKRTGGSYGYTF	TGTGCCAGCAAACGGACAGGGGGCTCCTATGGCTACACCTTC
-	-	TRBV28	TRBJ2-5	CASSLRTVETQYF	TGTGCCAGCAGTTTGCGGACAGTGGAGACCCAGTACTTC
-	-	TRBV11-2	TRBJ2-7	CASSLYGTQSYEQYF	TGTGCCAGCAGCTTATATGGTACCCAGTCCTACGAGCAGTACTTC
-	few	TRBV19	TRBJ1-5	CASSPWRGGFGQPQHF	TGTGCCAGTAGTCCCTGGCGCGGCGGTTTCGGTCAGCCCCAGCATTTT
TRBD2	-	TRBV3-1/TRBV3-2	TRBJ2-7	CASSQGSSGGRSYEQYF	TGTGCCAGCAGCCAAGGCTCAAGCGGGGGCCGCTCCTACGAGCAGTACTTC
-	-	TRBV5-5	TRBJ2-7	CASSFHQTYEQYF	TGTGCCAGCAGCTTTCATCAAACCTACGAGCAGTACTTC
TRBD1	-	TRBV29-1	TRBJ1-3	CGGQESSGNTIYF	TGCGGGGGACAGGAAAGCTCTGGAAACACCATATATTTT
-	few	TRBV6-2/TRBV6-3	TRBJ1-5	CASSYHAGGNQPQHF	TGTGCCAGCAGTTACCATGCAGGGGGCAATCAGCCCCAGCATTTT
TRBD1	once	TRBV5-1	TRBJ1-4	CASSSSQGASEKLFF	TGCGCCAGCAGCTCGTCACAGGGGGCGAGTGAAAAACTGTTTTTT
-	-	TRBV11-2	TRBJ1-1	CASSLVAGLNTEAFF	TGTGCCAGCAGCTTAGTTGCGGGGCTGAACACTGAAGCTTTCTTT
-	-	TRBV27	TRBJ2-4	CASSLLAKNIQYF	TGTGCCAGCAGTTTACTAGCCAAAAACATTCAGTACTTC
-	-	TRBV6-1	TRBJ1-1	CASSEARSGAWNTEAFF	TGTGCCAGCAGTGAAGCGCGTTCAGGGGCCTGGAACACTGAAGCTTTCTTT
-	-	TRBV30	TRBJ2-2	CAWSVTVYTGELFF	TGTGCCTGGAGTGTAACAGTATACACCGGGGAGCTGTTTTTT
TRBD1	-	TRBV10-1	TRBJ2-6	CAIIPGQREAGANVLTF	TGCGCCATCATACCGGGACAGCGAGAGGCAGGGGCCAACGTCCTGACTTTC
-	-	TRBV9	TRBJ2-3	CASRGPSTADTQYF	TGTGCCAGCAGGGGCCCCTCCACCGCAGATACGCAGTATTTT
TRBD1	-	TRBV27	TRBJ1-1	CASSQRTGTTNTEAFF	TGTGCCAGCAGCCAAAGGACAGGGACAACGAACACTGAAGCTTTCTTT
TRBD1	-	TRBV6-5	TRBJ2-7	CASNPDRGHYEQYF	TGTGCCAGCAACCCGGACAGGGGGCATTACGAGCAGTACTTC
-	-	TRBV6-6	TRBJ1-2	CASRDGQRINYGYTF	TGTGCCAGCAGGGACGGACAGCGAATTAACTATGGCTACACCTTC
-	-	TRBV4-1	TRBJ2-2	CASSQVEPPANTGELFF	TGCGCCAGCAGCCAAGTTGAGCCCCCCGCGAACACCGGGGAGCTGTTTTTT
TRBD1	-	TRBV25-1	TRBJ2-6	CASSDGTGKDGANVLTF	TGTGCCAGCAGTGACGGGACAGGGAAAGACGGGGCCAACGTCCTGACTTTC
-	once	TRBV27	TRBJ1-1	CASAGNTEAFF	TGTGCCAGTGCCGGGAACACTGAAGCTTTCTTT
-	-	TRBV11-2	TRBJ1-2	CASSLESVNYGYTF	TGTGCCAGCAGCTTAGAGTCGGTAAACTATGGCTACACCTTC
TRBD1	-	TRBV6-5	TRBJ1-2	CASCLGTGDGYTF	TGTGCCAGCTGTTTAGGGACAGGCGATGGCTACACCTTC
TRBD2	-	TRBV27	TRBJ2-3	CASSEQTSRTDTQYF	TGTGCCAGCAGTGAACAGACTAGCCGCACAGATACGCAGTATTTT
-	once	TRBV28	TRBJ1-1	CASITAADPEAFF	TGTGCCAGCATCACAGCGGCCGACCCTGAAGCTTTCTTT
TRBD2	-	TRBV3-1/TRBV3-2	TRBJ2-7	CASSLTAGGVAPYEQYF	TGTGCCAGCAGCCTGACAGCGGGAGGTGTGGCTCCCTACGAGCAGTACTTC
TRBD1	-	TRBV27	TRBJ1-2	CASSSAPFIGTGGAVGYTF	TGTGCCAGCAGTTCTGCACCTTTCATTGGGACAGGGGGCGCGGTTGGCTACACCTTC
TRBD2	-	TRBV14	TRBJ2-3	CASSQDDAGGITDTQYF	TGTGCCAGCAGCCAAGATGACGCGGGGGGGATCACAGATACGCAGTATTTT
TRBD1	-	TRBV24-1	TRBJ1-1	CATSALGGQEDIGLRSTEAFF	TGTGCCACCAGTGCACTTGGGGGACAGGAGGACATAGGTTTGCGGAGCACTGAAGCTTTCTTT
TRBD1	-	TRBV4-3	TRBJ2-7	CASSQDYGTGGYEQYF	TGCGCCAGCAGCCAAGACTACGGGACAGGGGGGTACGAGCAGTACTTC
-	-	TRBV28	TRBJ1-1	CASRSPDRNTEAFF	TGTGCCAGCAGATCTCCAGACAGGAACACTGAAGCTTTCTTT